These T cell receptor beta chains were read from a single sample in a study of neurological immune-mediated disorders. TCRdb reprocessed the 5' RACE reads via MiXCR and lists one record per CDR3 protein. This repertoire shows roughly 40,000 distinct CDR3 sequences, 2% to 3% found once; its top ten account for roughly 2.3%. Specimen: PBMCs. The origin of the receptors is a man over 45 with multiple sclerosis. CDR3s include the opening cysteine and the closing phenylalanine or tryptophan. The D gene is left open where the match is weak. Size is stated for part of the rows, as once, few or many counts, or as a class when the clone is expanded.

NA	many	TRBV27	TRBJ1-2	CASSSRTDYGYTF	TGTGCCAGCAGTTCCCGGACTGACTATGGCTACACCTTC
TRBD1	many	TRBV10-3	TRBJ2-5	CAIREGQASMGETQYF	TGTGCCATCAGGGAGGGACAGGCCTCGATGGGGGAGACCCAGTACTTC
NA	many	TRBV12-3/TRBV12-4	TRBJ1-1	CASGTEAFF	TGTGCCAGCGGGACGGAAGCTTTCTTT
NA	NA	TRBV12-2	TRBJ2-7	CASRFSLGRPSGEQYF	TGTGCAAGTCGCTTCTCCCTTGGACGCCCAAGCGGCGAGCAGTACTTC
NA	many	TRBV30	TRBJ1-6	CACRGGNNSPLHF	TGTGCCTGCCGCGGGGGTAATAATTCACCCCTCCACTTT
NA	many	TRBV12-3/TRBV12-4	TRBJ1-1	CASSFGTEAFF	TGTGCCAGCAGTTTCGGCACTGAAGCTTTCTTT
NA	many	TRBV7-2	TRBJ2-3	CASSPGASLSTDTQYF	TGTGCCAGCAGCCCCGGTGCTAGCCTATCCACAGATACGCAGTATTTT
NA	many	TRBV12-3/TRBV12-4	TRBJ1-5	CASSFERVHQPQHF	TGTGCCAGCAGTTTCGAGAGGGTGCACCAGCCCCAGCATTTT
NA	many	TRBV5-6	TRBJ1-1	CASSLYRTEAFF	TGTGCCAGCAGCTTGTACAGGACTGAAGCTTTCTTT
NA	many	TRBV20-1	TRBJ1-2	CSARVWGEGMDGYTF	TGCAGTGCTAGAGTCTGGGGGGAAGGAATGGATGGCTACACCTTC
NA	few	TRBV24-1	TRBJ2-1	CATSTHSDRSNEQFF	TGTGCCACCAGTACCCATAGCGACAGGTCGAATGAGCAGTTCTTC
NA	many	TRBV6-1	TRBJ2-1	CASSEGTASYNEQFF	TGTGCCAGCAGTGAAGGTACAGCTTCCTACAATGAGCAGTTCTTC
NA	many	TRBV5-1	TRBJ1-1	CASYSGGDGTEAFF	TGCGCCAGCTACTCCGGGGGGGATGGCACTGAAGCTTTCTTT